This T cell receptor beta chain came from a study of blood T cell repertoires in COVID-19. Study summary: Specimens from acute and convalescent COVID-19 originated in the United States, Italy and Spain. Sources were T cells, B-cell-depleted T cells, or PBMCs; the material itself was cDNA or gDNA.

V gave up 4 bases and J gave up 3 bases; unmatched junction bases: 7. This CDR3 spans 17 amino acids. Germline lookup yields CDR1 LNHDA and CDR2 SQIVND (reference sequence). Followed longitudinally, the Seattle patients had been enrolled during active infection. Study processing details: Scientists estimated how many nucleated cells there were by amplifying reference gene primers. Measured with immunoSEQ multiplex PCR; TCRdb has only the in-frame clones, and not every one. V and J calls and clone size are as listed in that table; D and trimming were resolved from the DNA. In the table there are 250,000 to 300,000 clones, approximately 87% of which are singletons.

Material for sequencing was peripheral blood. The source of this sequence is a woman aged 25 to 45 with COVID-19, enrolled during active disease. V gene TRBV19 combines with J gene TRBJ2-3; 13 positions match TRBD2. CDR3 region: CASSTGLAGLRTDTQYF. Written as DNA, the CDR3 is TGTGCCAGTAGTACGGGACTAGCGGGGTTACGGACAGATACGCAGTATTTT.